These 26 T cell receptor beta chains were all obtained from the same sample, sequenced in a study of T cell repertoires in cytomegalovirus infection. TCRdb analysed the reads with MiXCR anew, one entry per CDR3 protein. Of fewer than 550,000 distinct CDR3 sequences detected, about 33% appear once; the ten largest clones hold approximately 15%. Sequences were obtained from PBMCs. These receptors originate from a human donor in good health (CMV status not recorded). Some clones in this sample may be carry-over from other donors' samples.

As regards this clonotype: One base away lies a much larger clone, so this may be a sequencing read error. The gene calls are TRBV7-2 and TRBJ1-6; D call uncertain. Germline V gene lookup returns CDR1 SGHTA and CDR2 FQGNSA. The CDR3 has 14 residues. The CDR3 reads CASSLGTSRSPIHF. The CDR3 coding sequence is TGTGCCAGCAGCTTGGGCACGTCGCGCTCACCCATCCACTTT.

This clonotype showed up just a few times. The chain recombines TRBV6-5 with TRBJ1-2, with 7 bases matching TRBD1. V dropped 4 bases and J dropped 3; count of bases not matched to a gene: 8. The CDR3 is 15 amino acids. Looked up from germline, CDR1 is MNHEY and CDR2 is SVGAGI. The CDR3 reads CASSSKMTGYYGYTF. CDR3 sequence (DNA): TGTGCCAGCAGTTCGAAAATGACAGGGTACTATGGCTACACCTTC.

V is TRBV15 and J is TRBJ1-6; weak D call: TRBD1 (6 bases). V dropped 0 bases and J dropped 5 bases, with 14 bases sitting between them. This CDR3 contains 17 residues. Germline-derived CDR1 and CDR2 are LNHNV and YYDKDF (reference sequence). CDR3 sequence: CATSRDPYRANNSPLHF. The CDR3 nucleotides are TGTGCCACCAGCAGAGATCCCTACAGGGCTAATAATTCACCCCTCCACTTT.

Notes on this clonotype: Germline is not matched at one junction end, which may reflect a read error. This sequence joins TRBV15 and TRBJ1-1; perhaps TRBD1 as D (6 bases). This CDR3 is built from 12 residues. CDR1 LNHNV and CDR2 YYDKDF come from the germline V gene (reference sequence). CDR3 amino acids: CSTGPSRGGAFF. The DNA of the CDR3 is TGTTCCACGGGCCCATCGAGGGGGGGAGCTTTCTTT.

A word on this clonotype: The junction departs from the called germline gene at one end, perhaps through a read error. This rearrangement joins TRBV7-2 to TRBJ1-3, with D hard to call. This CDR3 has 16 residues. Germline assignment: CDR1 SGHTA and CDR2 FQGNSA. CDR3 sequence (DNA): TGTTCCAGCAGCCCCCGACCACTTGGCTCTGGAAACACCATATCTTTT. Its translation is CSSSPRPLGSGNTISF.

This clonotype appeared many times. The rearrangement uses TRBV7-2 and TRBJ2-1; no firm D call. The CDR3 runs to 13 residues. V was pared by 5 bases and J by 4 bases, with 9 bases between. Germline lookup yields CDR1 SGHTA and CDR2 FQGNSA. CDR3 sequence: CASSPLLYNEQFF. The CDR3, as DNA: TGTGCCAGCAGCCCACTTCTGTACAATGAGCAGTTCTTC.

The V call is TRBV6-6, the J call TRBJ2-1; TRBD2 aligns across 12 bases. V shed 5 bases, J shed 2 bases, and the junction held 10 bases outside the gene matches. The CDR3 has 18 residues. Germline V lookup: CDR1 MNHNY, CDR2 SVGAGI (reference sequence). CDR3 sequence (DNA): TGTGCCAGCAGTGATTTCCCTAGCGGGGGGGTGACCTACAATGAGCAGTTCTTC. Translated: CASSDFPSGGVTYNEQFF.

This clonotype was detected ten times or more. The V and J genes are TRBV12-3 or TRBV12-4 and TRBJ1-4; D is uncertain. CDR3 size: 13 residues. Between the trimmed V and J ends, which lost 1 base and 9 bases, there was a span of 9 bases. CDR3 sequence reads: CASSLGLRKKLFF. CDR3 nucleotide sequence: TGTGCCAGCAGTTTAGGGTTGAGAAAAAAACTGTTTTTT.

The J gene is TRBJ1-6, the V gene TRBV6-1; a possible D gene is TRBD1 (5 bases). This CDR3 has 15 residues. Germline assignment: CDR1 MNHNS and CDR2 SASEGT. V gave up 5 bases and J gave up 9 bases, with 17 bases separating them. CDR3 sequence reads: CASSPFLAGSSPLHF. CDR3 coding DNA: TGTGCCAGCAGTCCCTTCCTGGCAGGGAGTTCACCCCTCCACTTT.

There are a few counts of this clonotype. This chain connects TRBV29-1 to TRBJ2-5; 12 bases line up with TRBD2. The germline gives CDR1 SQVTM, CDR2 ANQGSEA. The CDR3 covers 15 residues. The J segment lost 4 bases and the V segment lost 3 bases, leaving 6 bases of the junction unmatched. The DNA of the CDR3 is TGCAGCGTTGATCCTAGCGGGGGGGACGGAGAGACCCAGTACTTC. Translating it yields CSVDPSGGDGETQYF.

This clonotype came up many times. The J gene is TRBJ2-1, the V gene TRBV19; TRBD2 matches 13 bases. Trimming took 5 bases from V and 7 from J; bases not matched to a gene: 8. The CDR3 consists of 16 residues. CDR1 and CDR2 (germline): LNHDA, SQIVND (reference sequence). The CDR3 region is CASSQLAGGLRNEQFF. The CDR3 DNA follows: TGTGCCAGTAGTCAACTAGCGGGGGGGCTGAGGAATGAGCAGTTCTTC.

There are many counts of this clonotype. The genes are TRBV7-2 and TRBJ1-1; D uncertain. The CDR3 is made up of 15 amino acids. Germline loops: CDR1 SGHTA, CDR2 FQGNSA. The V gene lost 2 bases and the J gene lost 0 bases, with 10 bases spanning the gap. CDR3 sequence: CASSLTRPMNTEAFF. CDR3 nucleotide sequence: TGTGCCAGCAGCTTAACTAGACCCATGAACACTGAAGCTTTCTTT.

The chain has TRBV6-1 and TRBJ1-1, with D possibly TRBD1 on 6 matching bases. V dropped 5 bases and J dropped 1 base, with 14 bases sitting between them. CDR3 length: 15 amino acids. The germline CDR1 and CDR2 sequences are MNHNS and SASEGT. The CDR3, as DNA: TGTGCCAGCAGTTTACAGGGTCTTGGGAACACTGAAGCTTTCTTT. This encodes CASSLQGLGNTEAFF.

The chain is built from TRBV19 and TRBJ2-2; D call uncertain. The germline V gene encodes CDR1 LNHDA and CDR2 SQIVND (reference sequence). The CDR3 has 14 amino acids. V was pared by 4 bases and J by 0 bases, with 6 bases between. The CDR3 DNA reads TGTGCCAGTAGTAAGAGTCCGAACACCGGGGAGCTGTTTTTT. It specifies CASSKSPNTGELFF.

A note on this clonotype: The missing conserved phenylalanine or tryptophan at the end of this CDR3 makes a read error likely. V usage is TRBV7-2 and J usage is TRBJ1-5; 11 bases line up with TRBD1. Germline loops: CDR1 SGHTA, CDR2 FQGNSA. The CDR3 contains 17 residues. With V trimmed by 0 bases and J by 3 bases, 4 bases remained unmatched. As DNA, the CDR3 is TGTGCCAGCAGCTTAGCTAGGACAGGGGGCGTCAATCAGCCCCAGCATATT. Protein product: CASSLARTGGVNQPQHI.

The rearrangement uses TRBV20-1 and TRBJ2-5; D uncertain. Trimming removed 5 bases at V and 2 bases at J, with 12 bases between. CDR3 length: 13 residues. CDR1 and CDR2 (germline): DFQATT, SNEGSKA (reference sequence). CDR3 nucleotides: TGCAGTGCTCCGACCCGCCTACAAGAGACCCAGTACTTC. Its translation is CSAPTRLQETQYF.

The CDR3 loop is CASSPGGVMNTEAFF. In DNA, the CDR3 is TGTGCCAGCAGCCCGGGGGGGGTTATGAACACTGAAGCTTTCTTT. The genes are TRBV5-3 and TRBJ1-1, with a possible D match to TRBD1 (5 bases). TRBV5-3 is an open reading frame whose function is uncertain. This CDR3 comprises 15 residues. With 8 bases removed from V and 0 bases from J, the gap between germline ends came to 17 bases.

This clonotype was observed at least ten times. V usage is TRBV7-8 and J usage is TRBJ2-5; D might be TRBD2 (6 bases). Germline V CDR1 and CDR2: SGHVS, FQNEAQ. V was shortened by 4 bases and J by 6 bases, with 18 bases between the two germline ends. This CDR3 has 15 amino acids. As DNA, the CDR3 is TGTGCCAGCAGCTCCACGACTAGTCTCAGTCAGACCCAGTACTTC. Its translation: CASSSTTSLSQTQYF.

Only a few counts were recorded for this clonotype. The chain combines TRBV9 with TRBJ2-7; D gene ambiguous. The CDR3 runs to 13 residues. Trimming removed 4 bases from V and 2 bases from J, with 10 bases in between. Per the germline V gene, CDR1 is SGDLS and CDR2 is YYNGEE. The chain's CDR3 is CASSITPTYEQYF. The CDR3 region has the DNA TGTGCCAGCAGCATTACCCCAACCTACGAGCAGTACTTC. Supplemented by reference TRBV9 and TRBJ2-7, the full variable domain reads DSGVTQTPKHLITATGQRVTLRCSPRSGDLSVYWYQQSLDQGLQFLIQYYNGEERAKGNILERFSAQQFPDLHSELNLSSLELGDSALYFCASSITPTYEQYFGPGTRLTVT.

In the case of this clonotype: This sequence may be a read error, since a much larger clone differs from it by one base. V is TRBV7-2 and J is TRBJ1-2; maybe TRBD1 (6 bases). In germline, CDR1 is SGHTA, CDR2 FQGNSA. The CDR3 loop spans 15 amino acids. The CDR3 DNA is TGTGCCAGCAACTTAGTCGTTCGGGGGCGCGGAGGCTACACCTTC. It yields the protein CASNLVVRGRGGYTF.

This clonotype came up many times. The chain combines TRBV11-1 with TRBJ2-1, with D unresolved. V gave up 2 bases and J gave up 0 bases, with 11 bases separating them. CDR3 length: 16 amino acids. Germline lookup yields CDR1 SGHAT and CDR2 FQDESV (reference sequence). CDR3 residues: CASSLRPATSYNEQFF. The CDR3 DNA follows: TGTGCCAGCAGCTTACGGCCAGCGACCTCCTACAATGAGCAGTTCTTC.

This chain connects TRBV6-1 to TRBJ1-5; D call uncertain. The V end was cut by 6 bases, the J end by 0 bases, with 12 bases between. The CDR3 extends over 15 amino acids. Germline V CDR1 and CDR2: MNHNS, SASEGT. CDR3 loop: CASREGTYSNQPQHF. The CDR3 coding sequence is TGTGCCAGCAGAGAGGGAACTTATAGCAATCAGCCCCAGCATTTT.

This clonotype was found many times. This chain connects TRBV7-2 to TRBJ2-3, with D perhaps matching TRBD1 (5 bases). The length of the CDR3 is 16 residues. The germline gives CDR1 SGHTA, CDR2 FQGNSA. V was clipped by 6 bases and J by 5 bases, with 21 bases between them. The CDR3 DNA follows: TGTGCCAGCAGTTCACCAGGGCTTCCCTCCAGAGATACGCAGTATTTT. Protein: CASSSPGLPSRDTQYF. Supplemented by reference TRBV7-2 and TRBJ2-3, the full variable domain reads GAGVSQSPSNKVTEKGKDVELRCDPISGHTALYWYRQSLGQGLEFLIYFQGNSAPDKSGLPSDRFSAERTGGSVSTLTIQRTQQEDSAVYLCASSSPGLPSRDTQYFGPGTRLTVL.

The rearrangement joins TRBV15 to TRBJ1-5; 7 bases are a match to TRBD1. Germline CDR1 and CDR2: LNHNV and YYDKDF (reference sequence). This CDR3 region has 16 residues. Trimming removed 0 bases from V and 2 bases from J; junction bases left unmatched: 4. CDR3 in amino acids: CATSRDPRGGNQPQHF. Here the CDR3 DNA reads TGTGCCACCAGCAGAGATCCCAGGGGGGGCAATCAGCCCCAGCATTTT.

The rearrangement uses TRBV2 and TRBJ1-2; the D is unclear. V lost 0 bases, J lost 8 bases, and 7 bases lay in between. There are 12 residues in the CDR3. The germline V gene has CDR1 SNHLY and CDR2 FYNNEI. CDR3 coding DNA: TGTGCCAGCAGTGAAGCGTCGCGCGGCTACACCTTC. It translates to CASSEASRGYTF.

This clonotype was found many times. This rearrangement joins TRBV11-2 to TRBJ1-6; 7 bases line up with TRBD1. Germline-derived CDR1 and CDR2 are SGHAT and FQNNGV. Germline trimming cut 4 bases from V and 6 bases from J; bases unmatched to any gene: 3. The CDR3 has 14 amino acids. The CDR3 loop is CASSSAGGNSPLHF. The CDR3, as DNA: TGTGCCAGCAGCTCGGCAGGGGGTAATTCACCCCTCCACTTT.